A selection of T cell receptor beta chains follows, all from one sample in a study of shared clonotypes between healthy human individuals. Data came from immunoSEQ multiplex PCR; TCRdb stores just in-frame clones and leaves some out. The sample shows about 510,000 clones, 60% to 80% of them seen only once. Sequencing was carried out using PBMCs. These receptors were obtained from a woman aged 40 to 55 in good health. Some clones in this sample may be carry-over from other donors' samples. Both conserved end residues are part of each CDR3. A D gene is named only where the DNA matches it firmly. A row's size may be missing; if present it is once, few, many or a size class.

size	length	J	V	D	DNA	CDR3
once	16	TRBJ2-7	TRBV10-2	TRBD2	TGCGCCAGCGGGCGGGGTGGCGGGAGAGGATCCTACGAGCAGTACTTC	CASGRGGGRGSYEQYF
-	15	TRBJ2-1	TRBV11-3	TRBD2	TGTGCCAGCAGCAAAGGGACTAGCGGGATCTATGAGCAGTTCTTC	CASSKGTSGIYEQFF
-	14	TRBJ2-1	TRBV6-1	-	TGTGCCAGCAGTGACTGGAGTTCCTACAATGAGCAGTTCTTC	CASSDWSSYNEQFF
-	11	TRBJ1-1	TRBV30	-	TGTGCCTGGAGCCCTCTGGCAGAAGCTTTCTTT	CAWSPLAEAFF
-	14	TRBJ2-3	TRBV7-7	-	TGTGCTAGCAGCGCGGGACAGAGCACAGATACGCAGTATTTT	CASSAGQSTDTQYF
-	16	TRBJ2-3	TRBV30	-	TGTGCCTGGTTGGACCTTTTGAGGGACTCCACAGATACGCAGTATTTT	CAWLDLLRDSTDTQYF
-	16	TRBJ2-1	TRBV9	TRBD2	TGTGCCAGCAGCGTCCAACTAGCGGGAGGGAAGAATGAGCAGTTCTTC	CASSVQLAGGKNEQFF
-	14	TRBJ2-1	TRBV5-1	-	TGCGCCAGCAGCTTGGAGGCGGCTTACAATGAGCAGTTCTTC	CASSLEAAYNEQFF
-	16	TRBJ1-5	TRBV14	TRBD1	TGTGCCAGCAGCCCCGAAAGCAGGGGGACCGATCAGCCCCAGCATTTT	CASSPESRGTDQPQHF
-	13	TRBJ2-5	TRBV6-1	-	TGTGCCAGCAGTGAAGTAGGGCTGGAGACCCAGTACTTC	CASSEVGLETQYF
-	13	TRBJ2-7	TRBV6-1	-	TGTGCCAGCAGGGGTAGGACTGGCCACGAGCAGTACTTC	CASRGRTGHEQYF
-	11	TRBJ1-2	TRBV20-1	-	TGCAGTGCTAGGGGTGGAATTGGCTACACCTTC	CSARGGIGYTF
-	14	TRBJ1-2	TRBV27	-	TGTGCCAGCAGTTTATCGGCAGTGGGATATGGCTACACCTTC	CASSLSAVGYGYTF
once	14	TRBJ1-2	TRBV28	TRBD1	TGTGCCAGCAGCCTAGTGGGACAGGGCTATGGCTACACCTTC	CASSLVGQGYGYTF
-	14	TRBJ2-6	TRBV5-1	-	TGCGCCAGCAGCTTGGGGTCTGGGGCCAACGTCCTGACTTTC	CASSLGSGANVLTF
-	12	TRBJ1-1	TRBV28	-	TGTGCCAGCAGTTTATGGCGGGATGAAGCTTTCTTT	CASSLWRDEAFF
once	16	TRBJ1-1	TRBV10-3	-	TGTGCCATCACCCCCGGTCCGGGGCGACCGGACACTGAAGCTTTCTTT	CAITPGPGRPDTEAFF
-	15	TRBJ2-7	TRBV5-1	-	TGCGCCAGCAGCTCCACCCACCTCGGGGCCTACGAGCAGTACTTC	CASSSTHLGAYEQYF
-	15	TRBJ1-1	TRBV19	-	TGTGCCAGTAGCCGTGGGGGACACATGAACACTGAAGCTTTCTTT	CASSRGGHMNTEAFF
-	17	TRBJ2-6	TRBV5-4	-	TGTGCCAGCAGCTTGGGGGGAGGCCCCTCTGGGGCCAACGTCCTGACTTTC	CASSLGGGPSGANVLTF
-	13	TRBJ1-3	TRBV5-4	-	TGTGCGACGCAGGTGGAGTCTGGAAACACCATATATTTT	CATQVESGNTIYF
few	13	TRBJ2-3	TRBV5-1	-	TGCGCCAGCAGCCGGACTCCCGCAGATACGCAGTATTTT	CASSRTPADTQYF
once	13	TRBJ2-3	TRBV27	-	TGTGCCACCACACCGGGGAGCACAGATACGCAGTATTTT	CATTPGSTDTQYF
-	13	TRBJ2-1	TRBV5-1	-	TGCGCCAGCAGCTTAGGACAGTACAATGAGCAGTTCTTC	CASSLGQYNEQFF
-	13	TRBJ1-1	TRBV18	-	TGTGCCAGCTCGCCAGGGTTGAACACTGAAGCTTTCTTT	CASSPGLNTEAFF
-	15	TRBJ1-2	TRBV27	-	TGTGCCAGCAGTTTATATCCAGGGGAAAGGTATGGCTACACCTTC	CASSLYPGERYGYTF
-	13	TRBJ2-7	TRBV6-6	-	TGTGCCAGCAGTTCGGACTCTTCCTACGAGCAGTACTTC	CASSSDSSYEQYF
many	13	TRBJ1-2	TRBV18	TRBD1	TGTGCCAGCTCACCCACAGGGGGCTATGGCTACACCTTC	CASSPTGGYGYTF
-	15	TRBJ2-5	TRBV15	TRBD2	TGTGCCACCAGCGGGACTAGCGGGGTCCGGGAGACCCAGTACTTC	CATSGTSGVRETQYF
-	15	TRBJ2-1	TRBV28	TRBD2	TGTGCCAGCAGCGGGACTAGCGGTGGGGGGAATGAGCAGTTCTTC	CASSGTSGGGNEQFF
few	14	TRBJ2-1	TRBV28	-	TGTGCCAGCGTACAGGGTAGCTCCTACAATGAGCAGTTCTTC	CASVQGSSYNEQFF
-	14	TRBJ2-7	TRBV5-1	TRBD1	TGCGCCAGCAGCGTATGGGGACAGAATTACGAGCAGTACTTC	CASSVWGQNYEQYF
once	13	TRBJ1-1	TRBV7-6	-	TGTGCCAGCATCCTGGGTCCACAGAGTGAAGCTTTCTTT	CASILGPQSEAFF
-	15	TRBJ1-1	TRBV7-3	-	TGTGCCAGCAGCTTAACGTTCCGGGGCGGCACTGAAGCTTTCTTT	CASSLTFRGGTEAFF
-	15	TRBJ2-3	TRBV10-3	TRBD2	TGTGCCATCAGTGAGGGACTAGCTGAGACAGATACGCAGTATTTT	CAISEGLAETDTQYF
-	15	TRBJ2-7	TRBV11-2	TRBD2	TGTGCCAGCAGCTTAGGAATAGCGGGGGCCTACGAGCAGTACTTC	CASSLGIAGAYEQYF
few	10	TRBJ2-1	TRBV29-1	-	TGCAGCGTTGTTACCGTAGGGCAGTTCTTC	CSVVTVGQFF
-	14	TRBJ2-7	TRBV5-6	TRBD1	TGTGCCAGCAGCTTGGGACAGGGTTCCTACGAGCAGTACTTC	CASSLGQGSYEQYF
-	13	TRBJ1-1	TRBV9	-	TGTGCCAGCAGCCCAGATCTTAACACTGAAGCTTTCTTT	CASSPDLNTEAFF
few	15	TRBJ1-1	TRBV10-3	-	TGTGCCATCAGTGAGCCGACCCAGGGTTCCACTGAAGCTTTCTTT	CAISEPTQGSTEAFF
-	14	TRBJ2-7	TRBV4-3	-	TGCGCCAGCAGCCAAGAGGCCCATAGCGGTAAGCAGTACTTC	CASSQEAHSGKQYF
-	16	TRBJ1-6	TRBV15	-	TGTGCCACCAGCAGAACGACGGTGACTGAGAACTCACCCCTCCACTTT	CATSRTTVTENSPLHF
few	13	TRBJ1-5	TRBV15	-	TGTGCCACCAGCAGAGGGGTGGGGCAGCCCCAGCATTTT	CATSRGVGQPQHF
-	13	TRBJ1-1	TRBV10-3	-	TGTGCCATCACGGGGGCGGGGAGCACTGAAGCTTTCTTT	CAITGAGSTEAFF
-	15	TRBJ2-5	TRBV9	TRBD2	TGTGCCAGCAGCGTAGGCGGGGGGGAAGGAGAGACCCAGTACTTC	CASSVGGGEGETQYF
-	15	TRBJ1-5	TRBV12-2	-	TGTGCAAGTCGCTTTTTAGGGGATAGCAATCAGCCCCAGCATTTT	CASRFLGDSNQPQHF
-	15	TRBJ2-7	TRBV6-1	-	TGTGCCAGCAGTGGCCGACGAGGGGGCTCCTACGAGCAGTACTTC	CASSGRRGGSYEQYF
-	14	TRBJ2-5	TRBV7-8	-	TGTGCCAGCAGCTTAGGGGTTAGCGGAGAGACCCAGTACTTC	CASSLGVSGETQYF
few	10	TRBJ1-2	TRBV2	-	TGTGCCGGGCAGGGGAACGGCTACACCTTC	CAGQGNGYTF
-	14	TRBJ1-3	TRBV5-4	-	TGTGCCAGCAGCTTGACAGTGGCTGGAAACACCATATATTTT	CASSLTVAGNTIYF
-	14	TRBJ2-7	TRBV2	TRBD1	TGTGCCAGCAGTAGACAGGGGCAGTACTACGAGCAGTACTTC	CASSRQGQYYEQYF
-	14	TRBJ1-2	TRBV7-9	TRBD1	TGTGCCAGCAGCTACCAGGGGGCCTACTATGGCTACACCTTC	CASSYQGAYYGYTF